In this sample, the clone carrying this TCR beta chain turned up a few times. As yet, its antigen is unknown. The sample belongs to a study of beta chain features in type 1 diabetes. Regarding the study as a whole: Shorter templates might be favored by PCR, and equally so in patients and in controls. The question left open here concerned HLA type influencing TCRB rearrangement.

Germline values: CDR1 LGHNA, CDR2 YSLEER. V was cut by 4 bases and J by 5 bases, with 15 bases left in between. The CDR3 consists of 15 residues. The study reverse transcribed the entire isolated RNA, so it sequenced expressed TCRB transcripts. The protocol was immunoSEQ multiplex PCR, while the TCRdb copy is restricted to in-frame clones and leaves out a portion. The data show around 200,000 clones, with around 13% seen just once and 0.5% to 0.75% held by the top ten. Sequences were obtained from central memory CD4+ T cells from blood. The rearrangement uses TRBV4-3 and TRBJ2-1, with D perhaps TRBD1 (6 bases). The sequence was collected from a woman aged 18-29 years in good health. The chain's CDR3 is CASSPRDTINNEQFF. The CDR3 nucleotides read TGCGCCAGCAGCCCCCGGGACACAATAAACAATGAGCAGTTCTTC.